Listed below are T cell receptor beta chains from one sample, sequenced in a study of STAT5B mutations in CD4+ large granular lymphocyte leukemia. TCRdb's copy holds only in-frame clones and misses some; the assay was immunoSEQ multiplex PCR. The data hold tens of thousands of clones, with around 85% observed a single time. The sample was CD4+ T cells from blood buffy coats. Receptors were obtained from a human donor in good health. CDR3s include the opening cysteine and the closing phenylalanine or tryptophan. The D gene is left open where the match is weak. Some rows mark clone size as missing; the rest say once, few, many or name a class of expanded clone.

d_gene,v_gene,j_gene,abundance,CDR3nt,CDR3aa
TRBD1,TRBV6-1,TRBJ2-1,.,TGTGCCAGCAGTGCGGACAGGGGCTGGTACAATGAGCAGTTCTTC,CASSADRGWYNEQFF
.,TRBV5-8,TRBJ1-1,once,TGTGCCAGCAGCTTCGGGTACACTGAAGCTTTCTTT,CASSFGYTEAFF
.,TRBV11-3,TRBJ2-1,once,TGTGCCAGCAGCTTCAACAGGGCGAACAATGAGCAGTTCTTC,CASSFNRANNEQFF
.,TRBV11-2,TRBJ2-7,.,TGTGCCAGCAGCTTAGACGGGGTCCCTCACGAGCAGTACTTC,CASSLDGVPHEQYF
.,TRBV25-1,TRBJ1-1,.,TGTGCCAGCAGTGAATCTCTCGGTCACACTGAAGCTTTCTTT,CASSESLGHTEAFF
.,TRBV6-5,TRBJ2-1,.,TGTGCCAGCAGTTTGGACTTCAACTCCTACAATGAGCAGTTCTTC,CASSLDFNSYNEQFF
.,TRBV7-2,TRBJ1-1,.,TGTGCCAGCAGCTTAAATTTCGAGGGGCGCACTGAAGCTTTCTTT,CASSLNFEGRTEAFF
TRBD2,TRBV13,TRBJ2-5,.,TGTGCCAGCAGCCGACGGGCCAGCGGGGGGCGGGAGACCCAGTACTTC,CASSRRASGGRETQYF
TRBD1,TRBV10-3,TRBJ2-7,.,TGTGCCATCACCTCGGGACAGGCAAGCTCCTACGAGCAGTACTTC,CAITSGQASSYEQYF
.,TRBV7-3,TRBJ2-2,.,TGTGCCAGCAGCTTATACCTCCACAGAGGGGAGCTGTTTTTT,CASSLYLHRGELFF
.,TRBV18,TRBJ1-1,.,TGTGCCAGCTCACCACCTGCAGTCGGGAACACTGAAGCTTTCTTT,CASSPPAVGNTEAFF
.,TRBV6-1,TRBJ1-6,.,TGTGCCAGCAGTGAACAGACGGTCTATAATTCACCCCTCCACTTT,CASSEQTVYNSPLHF
.,TRBV7-8,TRBJ1-3,.,TGTGCCAGCAGCTCCAGGGTGTCTGGAAACACCATATATTTT,CASSSRVSGNTIYF
.,TRBV5-1,TRBJ2-3,.,TGCGCCAGCAGCTTGGTCGGGACAGCGGGAGATACGCAGTATTTT,CASSLVGTAGDTQYF
.,TRBV4-2,TRBJ2-2,.,TGTGCCAGCAGCCAAGAGACTAGCGGGGAGCTGTTTTTT,CASSQETSGELFF
TRBD1,TRBV28,TRBJ2-5,.,TGTGCCAGCCACCCCCATGGGACAGGTGGGGAGACCCAGTACTTC,CASHPHGTGGETQYF
TRBD2,TRBV6-1,TRBJ2-7,.,TGTGCCAGCAGTGATCTGGGACTAGCGGGAGCCTACGAGCAGTACTTC,CASSDLGLAGAYEQYF
TRBD1,TRBV7-3,TRBJ2-2,.,TGTGCCAGCAGCCTGGACAGGGGAGGGAACGGGGAGCTGTTTTTT,CASSLDRGGNGELFF
.,TRBV7-6,TRBJ2-3,.,TGTGCCAGCACCTCAGGCGGCGGGAGCACAGATACGCAGTATTTT,CASTSGGGSTDTQYF
.,TRBV20-1,TRBJ2-3,.,TGCAGTGCTATCAAACTAGATACGCAGTATTTT,CSAIKLDTQYF
.,TRBV10-2,TRBJ2-1,.,TGCGCCAGCAGTGATGGAGACGAGCAGTTCTTC,CASSDGDEQFF
.,TRBV9,TRBJ1-3,.,TGTGCCAGCAGCACAGGGCCTGGAAACACCATATATTTT,CASSTGPGNTIYF
.,TRBV10-3,TRBJ1-1,.,TGTGCCACCGCAGGGATGAACACTGAAGCTTTCTTT,CATAGMNTEAFF
.,TRBV6-6,TRBJ2-2,.,TGTGCCAGCAGTCCACCTTCTGTGACCGGGGAGCTGTTTTTT,CASSPPSVTGELFF
.,TRBV19,TRBJ1-1,.,TGTGCCAGTAGTCAGACAGGCGGAGCTTTCTTT,CASSQTGGAFF
TRBD2,TRBV9,TRBJ2-1,.,TGTGCCAGCAGCGTAGTGGCTAGCGGGGGAGTTTACAATGAGCAGTTCTTC,CASSVVASGGVYNEQFF
.,TRBV30,TRBJ2-5,.,TGTGCCTGGAGCGTTAGCGGAGAGACCCAGTACTTC,CAWSVSGETQYF
.,TRBV29-1,TRBJ2-1,.,TGCAGCGTTGTTCCATACAATGAGCAGTTCTTC,CSVVPYNEQFF
.,TRBV6-5,TRBJ1-1,.,TGTGCCACCCAAAACCCCGGTGGTGAAGCTTTCTTT,CATQNPGGEAFF
.,TRBV5-1,TRBJ2-1,.,TGCGCCAGCAGCTTGTATCTAGTGAAATCCTACAATGAGCAGTTCTTC,CASSLYLVKSYNEQFF
.,TRBV19,TRBJ1-5,.,TGTGCCAGTAGTATCAACAGTTATAGCAATCAGCCCCAGCATTTT,CASSINSYSNQPQHF
TRBD2,TRBV7-2,TRBJ2-6,.,TGTGCCAGCAGAACTAGCGGGGGGGCCTCTGGGGCCAACGTCCTGACTTTC,CASRTSGGASGANVLTF
.,TRBV5-4,TRBJ1-1,.,TGTGCCAGCAGCTACAGGGACGGTGAAGCTTTCTTT,CASSYRDGEAFF
TRBD2,TRBV27,TRBJ2-7,few,TGTGCCAGCAGTCCACGGACTAGCGGACCCTACGAGCAGTACTTC,CASSPRTSGPYEQYF
.,TRBV6-6,TRBJ1-1,.,TGTGCCAGCAGTTACACGGCGGAGATGGGGACTGAAGCTTTCTTT,CASSYTAEMGTEAFF
.,TRBV7-2,TRBJ2-5,.,TGTGCCAGCAGCTCTCAAGAGACCCAGTACTTC,CASSSQETQYF
TRBD1,TRBV6-6,TRBJ1-2,few,TGTGCCAGCAGTGACCAATGGGACAGCCTCTCGGGCTACACCTTC,CASSDQWDSLSGYTF
.,TRBV9,TRBJ2-3,.,TGTGCCAGCAGCGTAGCTAATCCCCCCTTAGATACGCAGTATTTT,CASSVANPPLDTQYF
.,TRBV7-2,TRBJ1-2,.,TGTGCCAGCAGCTTAGGGACAGCCACTAACTATGGCTACACCTTC,CASSLGTATNYGYTF
TRBD1,TRBV5-1,TRBJ1-4,.,TGCGCCAGCAGCCTTCACATTGGGACAGGGGGAAGAAATGAAAAACTGTTTTTT,CASSLHIGTGGRNEKLFF
TRBD1,TRBV6-5,TRBJ1-2,.,TGTGCCAGCAGTTCGCCACCGGGACAGGGGGCTTTTGGCTACACCTTC,CASSSPPGQGAFGYTF
.,TRBV11-2,TRBJ1-4,few,TGTGCCAGCAGCGGGACGTCAACTAATGAAAAACTGTTTTTT,CASSGTSTNEKLFF
.,TRBV29-1,TRBJ1-1,.,TGCAGCGGTGCCCTGCGACTGAACACTGAAGCTTTCTTT,CSGALRLNTEAFF
.,TRBV11-2,TRBJ1-1,.,TGTGCCAGCAGCTCAAGACTGGTCGCAAGCGGACTGAACACTGAAGCTTTCTTT,CASSSRLVASGLNTEAFF
TRBD1,TRBV29-1,TRBJ2-5,.,TGCAGCGTTGAATCGTGGACAGGGCAGACCCAGTACTTC,CSVESWTGQTQYF
TRBD1,TRBV27,TRBJ2-7,.,TGTGCCAGCAGCTCGGACAGGTCCTACGAGCAGTACTTC,CASSSDRSYEQYF
.,TRBV29-1,TRBJ1-1,.,TGCAGCTCCGGGGGGGTCACTGAAGCTTTCTTT,CSSGGVTEAFF
.,TRBV30,TRBJ1-2,.,TGTGCCTGGAGCTTCTCTGGGACCTATGGCTACACCTTC,CAWSFSGTYGYTF
.,TRBV4-1,TRBJ1-2,few,TGCGCCAGCAGAGAGCACAGGGAAAACTATGGCTACACCTTC,CASREHRENYGYTF
.,TRBV5-1,TRBJ2-2,.,TGCGCCAGCAGCCGAGCGGAAGTCAACACCGGGGAGCTGTTTTTT,CASSRAEVNTGELFF
.,TRBV7-2,TRBJ1-2,.,TGTGCCAGCAGCACACTCGCCGGGCACTATGGCTACACCTTC,CASSTLAGHYGYTF
TRBD1,TRBV11-1,TRBJ2-3,.,TGTGCCAGCAGCCTCCGCCCCGGGACAGAAGACACAGATACGCAGTATTTT,CASSLRPGTEDTDTQYF